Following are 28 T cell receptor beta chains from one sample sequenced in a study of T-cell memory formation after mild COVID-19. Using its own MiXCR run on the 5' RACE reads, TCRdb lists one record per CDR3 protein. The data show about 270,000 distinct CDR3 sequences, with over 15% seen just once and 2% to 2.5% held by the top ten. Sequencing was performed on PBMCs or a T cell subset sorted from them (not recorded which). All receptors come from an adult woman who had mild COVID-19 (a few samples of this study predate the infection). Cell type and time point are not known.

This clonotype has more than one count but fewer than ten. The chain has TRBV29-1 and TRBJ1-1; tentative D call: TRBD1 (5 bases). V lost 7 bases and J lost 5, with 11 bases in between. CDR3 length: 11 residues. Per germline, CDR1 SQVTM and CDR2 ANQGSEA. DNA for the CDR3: TGCAGCGGCCTTAAGGGGACTGAAGCTTTCTTT. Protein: CSGLKGTEAFF.

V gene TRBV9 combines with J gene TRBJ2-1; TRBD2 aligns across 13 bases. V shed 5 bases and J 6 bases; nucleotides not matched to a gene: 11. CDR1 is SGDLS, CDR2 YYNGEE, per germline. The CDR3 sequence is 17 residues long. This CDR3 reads CASSRILAGGIPNEQFF. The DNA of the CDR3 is TGTGCCAGCAGTCGGATACTAGCGGGAGGGATTCCCAATGAGCAGTTCTTC.

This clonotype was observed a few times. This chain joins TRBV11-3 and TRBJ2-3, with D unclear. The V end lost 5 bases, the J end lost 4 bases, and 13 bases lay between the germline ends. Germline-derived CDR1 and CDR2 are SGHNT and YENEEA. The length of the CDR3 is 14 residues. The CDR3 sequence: CASSRSSSSDTQYF. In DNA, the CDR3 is TGTGCCAGCAGCCGCTCATCTAGTTCAGATACGCAGTATTTT.

The CDR3 is CAWSVQAGWHEQYF. The DNA of the CDR3 is TGTGCCTGGAGTGTACAGGCAGGGTGGCACGAGCAGTACTTC. V is TRBV30 and J is TRBJ2-7; D is perhaps TRBD1 (5 bases). The CDR3 loop spans 14 amino acids. V dropped 0 bases and J dropped 5 bases, with 14 bases sitting between them. CDR1 is GTSNPN, CDR2 SVGIG, per germline (reference sequence).

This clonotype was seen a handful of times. This chain's CDR3 is CASSPQTALSSYEQYF. DNA of the CDR3: TGTGCCAGCTCCCCCCAGACAGCTTTGAGCTCCTACGAGCAGTACTTC. The V gene is TRBV6-1, the J gene TRBJ2-7; D is perhaps TRBD1 (5 bases). Trimming took off 8 bases at V and 0 bases at J, with 20 bases between the two ends. The CDR3 is 16 residues long. The germline gives CDR1 MNHNS, CDR2 SASEGT.

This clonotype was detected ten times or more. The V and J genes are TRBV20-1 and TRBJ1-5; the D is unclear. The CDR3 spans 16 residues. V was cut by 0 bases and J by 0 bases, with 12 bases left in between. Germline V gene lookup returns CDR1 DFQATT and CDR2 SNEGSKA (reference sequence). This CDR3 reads CSARDRGFFSNQPQHF. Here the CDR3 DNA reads TGCAGTGCTAGAGATCGTGGGTTCTTTAGCAATCAGCCCCAGCATTTT.

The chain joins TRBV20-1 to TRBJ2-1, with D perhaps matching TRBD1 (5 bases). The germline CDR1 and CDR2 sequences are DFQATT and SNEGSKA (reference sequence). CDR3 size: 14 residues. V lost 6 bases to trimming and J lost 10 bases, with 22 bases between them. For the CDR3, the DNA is TGCAGTGCCATACATCTCCAGGGAAGGGCCGAGCAGTTCTTC. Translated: CSAIHLQGRAEQFF.

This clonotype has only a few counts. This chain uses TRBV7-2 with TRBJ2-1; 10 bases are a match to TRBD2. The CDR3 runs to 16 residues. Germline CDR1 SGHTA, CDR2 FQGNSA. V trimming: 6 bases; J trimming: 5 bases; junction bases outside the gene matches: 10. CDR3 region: CASRLHSGRFNNEQFF. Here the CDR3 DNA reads TGTGCCAGCAGGTTACATAGCGGGAGGTTCAACAATGAGCAGTTCTTC. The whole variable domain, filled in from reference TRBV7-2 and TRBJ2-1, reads GAGVSQSPSNKVTEKGKDVELRCDPISGHTALYWYRQSLGQGLEFLIYFQGNSAPDKSGLPSDRFSAERTGGSVSTLTIQRTQQEDSAVYLCASRLHSGRFNNEQFFGPGTRLTVL.

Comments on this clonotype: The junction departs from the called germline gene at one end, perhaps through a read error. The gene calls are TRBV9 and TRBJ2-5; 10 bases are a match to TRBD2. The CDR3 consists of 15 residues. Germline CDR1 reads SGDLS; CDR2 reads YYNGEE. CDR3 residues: CASSTAGGLEEAQYF. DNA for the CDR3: TGTGCCAGCAGCACAGCGGGGGGGCTGGAAGAGGCCCAGTACTTC.

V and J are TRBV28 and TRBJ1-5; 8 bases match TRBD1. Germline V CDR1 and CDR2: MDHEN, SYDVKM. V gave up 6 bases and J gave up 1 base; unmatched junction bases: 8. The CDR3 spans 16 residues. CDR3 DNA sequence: TGTGCCAGCAGCTGGGCCAGGGGGCAAAGCAATCAGCCCCAGCATTTT. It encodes CASSWARGQSNQPQHF.

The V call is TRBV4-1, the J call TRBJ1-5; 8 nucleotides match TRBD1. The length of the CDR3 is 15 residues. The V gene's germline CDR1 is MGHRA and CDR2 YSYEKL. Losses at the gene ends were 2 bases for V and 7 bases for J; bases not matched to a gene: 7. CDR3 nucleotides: TGCGCCAGCAGCCAACCGGACAGGGATGCACAGCCCCAGCATTTT. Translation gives CASSQPDRDAQPQHF.

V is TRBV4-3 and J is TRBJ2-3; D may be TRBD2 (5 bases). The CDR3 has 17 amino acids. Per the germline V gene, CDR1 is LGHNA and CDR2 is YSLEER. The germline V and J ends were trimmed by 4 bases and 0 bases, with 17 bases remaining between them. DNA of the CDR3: TGCGCCAGCAGCCTATCTGGCCGACTAACTAGCACAGATACGCAGTATTTT. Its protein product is CASSLSGRLTSTDTQYF.

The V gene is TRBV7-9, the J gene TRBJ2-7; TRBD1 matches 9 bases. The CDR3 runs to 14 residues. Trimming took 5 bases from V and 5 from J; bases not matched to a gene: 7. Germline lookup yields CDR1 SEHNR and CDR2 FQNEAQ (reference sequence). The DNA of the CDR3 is TGTGCCAGCAGCCCCTGGGACAGGGTTAACGAGCAGTACTTC. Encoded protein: CASSPWDRVNEQYF.

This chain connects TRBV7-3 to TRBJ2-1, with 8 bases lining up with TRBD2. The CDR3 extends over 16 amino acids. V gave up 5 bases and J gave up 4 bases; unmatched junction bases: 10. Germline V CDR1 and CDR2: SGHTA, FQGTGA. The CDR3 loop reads CASSRPYVAGYNEQFF. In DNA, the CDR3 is TGTGCCAGCAGCCGGCCCTACGTAGCGGGGTACAATGAGCAGTTCTTC.

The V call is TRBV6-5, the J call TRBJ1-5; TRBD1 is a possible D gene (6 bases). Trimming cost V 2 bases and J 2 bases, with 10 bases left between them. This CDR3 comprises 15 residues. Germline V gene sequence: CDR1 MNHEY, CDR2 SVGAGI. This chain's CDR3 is CASSYRRGGNQPQHF. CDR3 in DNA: TGTGCCAGCAGTTACCGCAGGGGAGGCAATCAGCCCCAGCATTTT.

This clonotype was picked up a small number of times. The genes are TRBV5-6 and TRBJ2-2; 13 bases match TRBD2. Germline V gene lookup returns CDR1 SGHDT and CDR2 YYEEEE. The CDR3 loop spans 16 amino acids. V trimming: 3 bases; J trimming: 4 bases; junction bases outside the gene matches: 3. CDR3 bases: TGTGCCAGCAGCTGGGGACTAGCGGGGTCCACCGGGGAGCTGTTTTTT. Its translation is CASSWGLAGSTGELFF.

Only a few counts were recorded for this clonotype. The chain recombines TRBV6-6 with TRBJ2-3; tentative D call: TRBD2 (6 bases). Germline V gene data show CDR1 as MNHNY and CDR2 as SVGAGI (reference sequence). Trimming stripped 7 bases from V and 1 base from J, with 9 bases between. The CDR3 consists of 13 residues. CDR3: CASTQRGTDTQYF. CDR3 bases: TGTGCCAGCACACAGCGGGGCACAGATACGCAGTATTTT.

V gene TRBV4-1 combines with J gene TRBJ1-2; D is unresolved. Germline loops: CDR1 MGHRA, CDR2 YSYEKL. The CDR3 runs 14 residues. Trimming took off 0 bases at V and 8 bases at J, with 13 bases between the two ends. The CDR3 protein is CASSQEALGRGYTF. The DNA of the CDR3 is TGCGCCAGCAGCCAAGAGGCGTTAGGACGAGGCTACACCTTC.

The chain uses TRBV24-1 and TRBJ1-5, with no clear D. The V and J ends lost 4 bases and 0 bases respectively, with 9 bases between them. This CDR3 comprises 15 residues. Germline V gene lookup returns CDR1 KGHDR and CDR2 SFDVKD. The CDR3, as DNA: TGTGCCACCAGTGACGGCTCCGGTAGCAATCAGCCCCAGCATTTT. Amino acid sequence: CATSDGSGSNQPQHF.

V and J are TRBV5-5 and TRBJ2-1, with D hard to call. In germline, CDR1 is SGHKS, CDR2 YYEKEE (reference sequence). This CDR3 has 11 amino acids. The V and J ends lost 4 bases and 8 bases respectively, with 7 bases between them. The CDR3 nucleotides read TGTGCCAGCAGCCCCATTTATGAGCAGTTCTTC. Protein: CASSPIYEQFF. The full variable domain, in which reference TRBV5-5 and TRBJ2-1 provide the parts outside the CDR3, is DAGVTQSPTHLIKTRGQQVTLRCSPISGHKSVSWYQQVLGQGPQFIFQYYEKEERGRGNFPDRFSARQFPNYSSELNVNALLLGDSALYLCASSPIYEQFFGPGTRLTVL.

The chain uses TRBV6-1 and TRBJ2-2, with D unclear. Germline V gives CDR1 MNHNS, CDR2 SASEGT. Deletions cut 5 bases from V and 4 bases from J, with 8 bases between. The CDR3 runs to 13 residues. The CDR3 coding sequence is TGTGCCAGCAGTAGCAGGTTCACCGGGGAGCTGTTTTTT. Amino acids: CASSSRFTGELFF.

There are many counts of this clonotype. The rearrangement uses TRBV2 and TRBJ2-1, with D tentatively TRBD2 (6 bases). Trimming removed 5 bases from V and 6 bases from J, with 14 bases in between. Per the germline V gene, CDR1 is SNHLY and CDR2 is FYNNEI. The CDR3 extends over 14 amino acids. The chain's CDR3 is CASSSGYGGNEQFF. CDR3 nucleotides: TGTGCCAGCAGTTCGGGGTACGGGGGCAATGAGCAGTTCTTC.

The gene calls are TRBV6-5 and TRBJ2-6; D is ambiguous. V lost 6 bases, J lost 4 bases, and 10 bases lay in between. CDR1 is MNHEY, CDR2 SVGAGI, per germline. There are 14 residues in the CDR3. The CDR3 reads CASRGPGGANVLTF. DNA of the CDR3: TGTGCCAGCAGGGGCCCCGGCGGGGCCAACGTCCTGACTTTC.

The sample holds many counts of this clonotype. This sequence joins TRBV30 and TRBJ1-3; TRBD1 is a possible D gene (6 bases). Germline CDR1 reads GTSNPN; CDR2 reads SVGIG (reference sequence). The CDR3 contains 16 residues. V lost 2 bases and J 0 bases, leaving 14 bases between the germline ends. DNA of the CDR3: TGTGCCTGGAGTCAGGGGCGTTCCCCCTCTGGAAACACCATATATTTT. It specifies CAWSQGRSPSGNTIYF.

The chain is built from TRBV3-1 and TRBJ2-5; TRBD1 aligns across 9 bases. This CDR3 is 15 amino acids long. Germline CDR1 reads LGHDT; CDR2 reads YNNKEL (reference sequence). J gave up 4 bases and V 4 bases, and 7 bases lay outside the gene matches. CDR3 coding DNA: TGTGCCAGCAGCCCCGGGACAGGGAGAATAGAGACCCAGTACTTC. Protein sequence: CASSPGTGRIETQYF.

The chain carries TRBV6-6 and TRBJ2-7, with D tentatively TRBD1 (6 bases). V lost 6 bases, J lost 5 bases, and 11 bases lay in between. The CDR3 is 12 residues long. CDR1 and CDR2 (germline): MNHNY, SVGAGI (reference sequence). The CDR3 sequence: CASSRSGDEQYF. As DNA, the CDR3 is TGTGCCAGCAGCCGCTCAGGGGACGAGCAGTACTTC.

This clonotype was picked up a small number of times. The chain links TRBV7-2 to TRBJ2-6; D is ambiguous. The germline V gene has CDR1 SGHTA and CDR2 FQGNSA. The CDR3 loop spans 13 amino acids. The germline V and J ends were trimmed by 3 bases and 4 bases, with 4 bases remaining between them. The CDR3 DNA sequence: TGTGCCAGCAGCTTTCCCGGGGCCAACGTCCTGACTTTC. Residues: CASSFPGANVLTF.

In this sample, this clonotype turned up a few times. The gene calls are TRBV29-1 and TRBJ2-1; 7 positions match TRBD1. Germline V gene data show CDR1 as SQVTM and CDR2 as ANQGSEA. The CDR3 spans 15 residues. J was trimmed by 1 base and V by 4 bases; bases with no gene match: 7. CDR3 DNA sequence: TGCAGCGTTGGTTCGACAGGGCTTTCCTACAATGAGCAGTTCTTC. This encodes CSVGSTGLSYNEQFF.